The source of this T cell receptor (beta chain) is a study of response to subunit inactivated influenza vaccine. About this clonotype itself: Its antigen is not identified.

The junction had 11 bases not matched to a gene; V was cut back by 4 bases and J by 10 bases. The CDR3 length is 15 residues. From germline, CDR1 is LNHNV and CDR2 YYDKDF (reference sequence). TCRdb redid the calling of the RT-PCR reads with MiXCR, one entry per CDR3 protein. In the table there are about 580,000 distinct CDR3 sequences, 12% to 15% of which are singletons. General observations from the study: It was the authors' suggestion that each seasonal influenza vaccination recruits few new T cells.

The material was PBMCs from blood, obtained 11 to 12 days after vaccination. The TCR originated in a man aged 45 to 65 who received an inactivated influenza vaccine. The rearrangement links TRBV15 to TRBJ2-1, with 9 bases fitting TRBD1. The CDR3 sequence: CATSKDPTGGWEQFF. For the CDR3, the DNA is TGTGCCACCAGCAAGGACCCCACAGGGGGCTGGGAGCAGTTCTTC.